What follows are 22 T cell receptor beta chains derived from one specimen sequenced in a study of blood T cell repertoires in COVID-19. The method was immunoSEQ multiplex PCR; TCRdb's version includes in-frame clones alone and lacks a portion of them. The sample yields 59,000 or so clones, 75% to 85% seen once. Sequencing used peripheral blood. These receptors came from a man aged 55 to 70 with acute or convalescent COVID-19.

This chain joins TRBV29-1 and TRBJ2-3; D remains ambiguous. Germline-derived CDR1 and CDR2 are SQVTM and ANQGSEA. V was pared by 1 base and J by 5 bases, with 13 bases between. The CDR3 runs 14 residues. CDR3 sequence: CSVEGLLSGDTQYF. CDR3 nucleotide sequence: TGCAGCGTTGAAGGCCTTCTCTCCGGAGATACGCAGTATTTT.

The J gene is TRBJ1-1, the V gene TRBV18; D might be TRBD1 (6 bases). Germline CDR1 is KGHSH and CDR2 is LQKENI. The length of the CDR3 is 14 residues. Trimming stripped 6 bases from V and 4 bases from J, with 15 bases between. CDR3 in amino acids: CASSTNTGSTEAFF. The CDR3 DNA reads TGTGCCAGCTCTACAAACACAGGGTCCACTGAAGCTTTCTTT.

This rearrangement joins TRBV12-3 or TRBV12-4 to TRBJ2-7, with 10 bases aligning to TRBD1. The CDR3 totals 13 residues. J lost 7 bases, V lost 6 bases, and 6 bases had no gene match. The CDR3 sequence: CASRRQGAREQYF. CDR3 in DNA: TGTGCCAGCAGAAGACAGGGGGCTAGAGAGCAGTACTTC.

This chain uses TRBV2 with TRBJ1-6; 11 nucleotides agree with TRBD1. The CDR3 contains 15 residues. With V trimmed by 6 bases and J by 7 bases, 5 bases remained unmatched. Germline assignment: CDR1 SNHLY and CDR2 FYNNEI. The CDR3 reads CASRPGTGGNSPLHF. The CDR3 region has the DNA TGTGCCAGCAGGCCCGGGACAGGGGGGAATTCACCCCTCCACTTT.

V usage is TRBV6-6 and J usage is TRBJ1-2; TRBD1 is a possible D gene (5 bases). The V gene's germline CDR1 is MNHNY and CDR2 SVGAGI (reference sequence). Trimming took off 5 bases at V and 5 bases at J, with 18 bases between the two ends. The CDR3 covers 15 residues. CDR3 DNA: TGTGCCAGCAGTCCACCCGGGCAGGGAATGTATGGCTACACCTTC. This codes for CASSPPGQGMYGYTF.

This clone was detected only a few times. The chain couples TRBV2 to TRBJ2-7, with D possibly being TRBD1 (6 bases). Germline CDR1 and CDR2: SNHLY and FYNNEI. Between the trimmed V and J ends, which lost 7 bases and 5 bases, there was a span of 15 bases. The CDR3 runs 13 residues. The CDR3 DNA follows: TGTGCCAGCAATCAGGGGACAAGACACGAGCAGTACTTC. This translates into CASNQGTRHEQYF.

The chain couples TRBV7-2 to TRBJ1-6, with D perhaps TRBD1 (6 bases). V was pared by 2 bases and J by 5 bases, with 13 bases between. From germline, CDR1 is SGHTA and CDR2 FQGNSA. The CDR3 runs 16 residues. The CDR3 protein is CASSLFRGSNNSPLHF. CDR3 sequence (DNA): TGTGCCAGCAGCTTATTCAGGGGATCGAATAATTCACCCCTCCACTTT.

This chain joins TRBV4-1 and TRBJ2-7; 11 nucleotides line up with TRBD2. Trimming removed 0 bases from V and 0 bases from J; junction bases left unmatched: 1. The CDR3 extends over 16 amino acids. In germline, CDR1 is MGHRA, CDR2 YSYEKL. CDR3 region: CASSQETSGASYEQYF. CDR3 nucleotides: TGCGCCAGCAGCCAAGAGACTAGCGGGGCCTCCTACGAGCAGTACTTC.

The chain joins TRBV3-1 (or the pseudogene TRBV3-2) to TRBJ2-5, with D uncertain. Deletions cut 3 bases from V and 1 base from J, with 3 bases between. Looked up from germline, CDR1 is LGHDT and CDR2 is YNNKEL (reference sequence). The length of the CDR3 is 12 residues. CDR3 nucleotides: TGTGCCAGCAGCCACTTCCAAGAGACCCAGTACTTC. Protein product: CASSHFQETQYF.

This sequence joins TRBV12-3 or TRBV12-4 and TRBJ1-5; D not certain. The CDR3 is 12 residues long. The V end lost 0 bases, the J end lost 9 bases, and 6 bases lay between the germline ends. The CDR3 loop is CASSLALGPQHF. The CDR3 DNA reads TGTGCCAGCAGTTTAGCCCTAGGGCCCCAGCATTTT.

The V call is TRBV29-1, the J call TRBJ2-2, with TRBD1 as a possible D gene (6 bases). The V gene lost 6 bases and the J gene lost 4 bases, with 15 bases spanning the gap. Germline V gives CDR1 SQVTM, CDR2 ANQGSEA. The CDR3 extends over 14 amino acids. The DNA of the CDR3 is TGCAGCGTGGGGGCCCTGGCGAGCACCGGGGAGCTGTTTTTT. This translates into CSVGALASTGELFF.

This sequence joins TRBV4-1 and TRBJ2-3, with TRBD1 matching 7 bases. Unmatched junction bases numbered 10, after V lost 3 bases and J lost 1 base. Looked up from germline, CDR1 is MGHRA and CDR2 is YSYEKL. The CDR3 spans 17 residues. CDR3 amino acids: CASSQDKQGLRTDTQYF. The CDR3 DNA is TGCGCCAGCAGCCAGGACAAACAGGGGCTGCGCACAGATACGCAGTATTTT.

The rearrangement uses TRBV18 and TRBJ1-2, with D possibly being TRBD1 (5 bases). The V end was cut by 4 bases, the J end by 1 base, with 16 bases between. This CDR3 spans 16 amino acids. Germline V gene data show CDR1 as KGHSH and CDR2 as LQKENI. The CDR3 nucleotides read TGTGCCAGCTCACTTGTTTCGACAGTCAGTAACTATGGCTACACCTTC. Translated, it gives CASSLVSTVSNYGYTF.

The chain combines TRBV5-4 with TRBJ2-5; 7 bases match TRBD2. The germline V gene encodes CDR1 SGHNT and CDR2 YYREEE (reference sequence). The CDR3 consists of 15 residues. Germline trimming cut 1 base from V and 3 bases from J; bases unmatched to any gene: 6. CDR3 region: CASSLPTAGKETQYF. The CDR3 DNA reads TGTGCCAGCAGCTTGCCGACAGCGGGAAAAGAGACCCAGTACTTC. The complete variable domain, with remaining parts taken from reference TRBV5-4 and TRBJ2-5, reads ETGVTQSPTHLIKTRGQQVTLRCSSQSGHNTVSWYQQALGQGPQFIFQYYREEENGRGNFPPRFSGLQFPNYSSELNVNALELDDSALYLCASSLPTAGKETQYFGPGTRLLVL.

The genes are TRBV6-5 and TRBJ1-2; 8 bases are shared with TRBD1. V shed 10 bases and J 4 bases; nucleotides not matched to a gene: 8. Per the germline V gene, CDR1 is MNHEY and CDR2 is SVGAGI. This CDR3 is 13 amino acids long. The CDR3 bases are TGTGCCACTGACAGGGGAGAGGGCTATGGCTACACCTTC. Its protein is CATDRGEGYGYTF.

The J gene is TRBJ1-1, the V gene TRBV6-5; 8 bases fit TRBD1. Looked up from germline, CDR1 is MNHEY and CDR2 is SVGAGI. The CDR3 extends over 15 amino acids. V lost 6 bases and J lost 6; bases outside the gene matches: 12. CDR3 region: CASRPTGQGGAEAFF. The CDR3 coding sequence is TGTGCCAGCAGACCGACCGGACAGGGAGGCGCTGAAGCTTTCTTT.

The J gene is TRBJ2-1, the V gene TRBV10-2, with 9 bases identical to TRBD2. This CDR3 region has 15 residues. Looked up from germline, CDR1 is WSHSY and CDR2 is SAAADI. With 3 bases clipped from V and 9 bases from J, the junction kept 9 bases outside the gene matches. Written as DNA, the CDR3 is TGCGCCAGCAGTGAAGCAGCGGGGGGCCGGAGTGAGCAGTTCTTC. Translated: CASSEAAGGRSEQFF.

V is TRBV6-5 and J is TRBJ1-4, with 8 positions matching TRBD1. CDR1 and CDR2 from the germline V gene are MNHEY and SVGAGI. The V gene end was trimmed by 6 bases and the J gene end by 3 bases; junction bases not matched to a gene: 6. This CDR3 is built from 15 residues. CDR3 nucleotide sequence: TGTGCCAGCAGGTCCGGACAGGGACCTAATGAAAAACTGTTTTTT. Residues: CASRSGQGPNEKLFF.

The chain joins TRBV30 to TRBJ1-6; D perhaps matches TRBD1 (6 bases). Trimming shortened V by 3 bases and J by 7 bases, and 16 bases separated the two germline ends. Per the germline V gene, CDR1 is GTSNPN and CDR2 is SVGIG (reference sequence). The CDR3 contains 15 residues. CDR3 bases: TGTGCCTGGAGAGAGGGCAGAGGGGGAAATTCACCCCTCCACTTT. Amino acid sequence: CAWREGRGGNSPLHF.

The J gene is TRBJ2-3, the V gene TRBV6-5; D perhaps matches TRBD2 (6 bases). Germline loops: CDR1 MNHEY, CDR2 SVGAGI. V was pared by 5 bases and J by 4 bases, with 13 bases between. The CDR3 loop spans 14 amino acids. The CDR3 region is CASSPRGLADTQYF. CDR3 sequence (DNA): TGTGCCAGCAGTCCCCGGGGACTCGCAGATACGCAGTATTTT.

J is TRBJ1-1 and V is TRBV5-1, with D possibly matching TRBD1 (6 bases). Germline CDR1 SGHRS, CDR2 YFSETQ. V lost 4 bases and J 1 base, leaving 11 bases between the germline ends. The length of the CDR3 is 14 residues. CDR3 residues: CASSRGQSNTEAFF. As DNA, the CDR3 is TGCGCCAGCAGCCGCGGACAGTCGAACACTGAAGCTTTCTTT.

The chain couples TRBV3-1 (or the pseudogene TRBV3-2) to TRBJ1-1; D might be TRBD1 (5 bases). CDR1 is LGHDT, CDR2 YNNKEL, per germline (reference sequence). With 3 bases removed from V and 0 bases from J, the gap between germline ends came to 8 bases. This CDR3 is 14 amino acids long. The CDR3 region is CASSHKGMNTEAFF. In nucleotides, the CDR3 is TGTGCCAGCAGCCATAAGGGGATGAACACTGAAGCTTTCTTT.